This T cell receptor (beta chain) appears in the sequencing data of a study of blood T cell repertoires in COVID-19. Overall study context: T cells, B-cell-depleted T cells, or PBMCs provided the cDNA or gDNA that served as material.

Cohorts were assigned according to the clinical history that participants reported. Donors in Cohort 3 counted as recovered after two negative PCRs, clearance, or symptom resolution. TCRdb's table, derived via immunoSEQ multiplex PCR, lists solely in-frame clones and lacks some. The table lists approximately 240,000 clones, around 90% of them singletons. The sequenced sample was PBMCs or T cells enriched from blood (not recorded which). This sequence was found in a woman aged 18-29 years who had recovered from COVID-19.

The CDR3 is CASSGLTHSPYGYTF. The DNA of the CDR3 is TGTGCCAGCAGCGGTCTTACACATTCCCCCTATGGCTACACCTTC. The chain couples TRBV3-1 (or the pseudogene TRBV3-2) to TRBJ1-2; D uncertain. CDR3 length: 15 amino acids. Per germline, CDR1 LGHDT and CDR2 YNNKEL (reference sequence). Trimming shortened V by 5 bases and J by 4 bases, and 17 bases separated the two germline ends.